The 26 T cell receptor beta chains below all came from one sample that was sequenced in a study of blood T cell repertoires in COVID-19. Method: immunoSEQ multiplex PCR; TCRdb's copy keeps in-frame clones and lacks some. The sample shows about 150,000 clones, over 60% of them seen only once. Sequenced input: peripheral blood. The receptors originated from a woman of 80 years or more with acute or convalescent COVID-19.

This sequence joins TRBV5-5 and TRBJ1-6; TRBD1 is a possible D gene (6 bases). The V end was cut by 4 bases, the J end by 7 bases, with 15 bases between. Germline V gene sequence: CDR1 SGHKS, CDR2 YYEKEE (reference sequence). The CDR3 length is 15 residues. The CDR3 loop reads CASSAQQGSNSPLHF. The CDR3 bases are TGTGCCAGCAGCGCCCAACAGGGATCAAATTCACCCCTCCACTTT.

The rearrangement links TRBV18 to TRBJ2-7, with D tentatively TRBD1 (5 bases). The CDR3 length is 17 residues. CDR1 and CDR2 (germline): KGHSH, LQKENI. The V end lost 5 bases, the J end lost 3 bases, and 23 bases lay between the germline ends. DNA for the CDR3: TGTGCCAGCTCAGTGGACCCCGGCAGGGCAAGGGGCTACGAGCAGTACTTC. Protein sequence: CASSVDPGRARGYEQYF.

This chain joins TRBV19 and TRBJ2-5; 9 bases match TRBD2. CDR3 length equals 14 residues. Germline CDR1 reads LNHDA; CDR2 reads SQIVND (reference sequence). J gave up 1 base and V 6 bases, and 3 bases lay outside the gene matches. The CDR3 reads CASRQTSGQETQYF. CDR3 in DNA: TGTGCCAGTAGACAGACTAGCGGCCAAGAGACCCAGTACTTC.

J is TRBJ1-1 and V is TRBV6-5, with a possible D match to TRBD1 (5 bases). Trimming took 6 bases from V and 1 from J, leaving 12 bases between them. The CDR3 has 14 amino acids. CDR1 and CDR2 (germline): MNHEY, SVGAGI. CDR3 DNA: TGTGCCAGCAGGCAAAGCCAGGGGAACACTGAAGCTTTCTTT. Encoded protein: CASRQSQGNTEAFF.

The rearrangement links TRBV7-9 to TRBJ1-2, with 7 positions matching TRBD1. CDR1 is SEHNR, CDR2 FQNEAQ, per germline (reference sequence). The CDR3 spans 14 residues. Germline trimming cut 5 bases from V and 4 bases from J; bases unmatched to any gene: 7. In nucleotides, the CDR3 is TGTGCCAGCAGCCCGGAGGGACAGATCTATGGCTACACCTTC. Protein: CASSPEGQIYGYTF.

This clone was counted between two and nine times. This chain connects TRBV3-1 (or the pseudogene TRBV3-2) to TRBJ2-7; TRBD2 matches 8 bases. Germline V gene sequence: CDR1 LGHDT, CDR2 YNNKEL (reference sequence). This CDR3 has 14 amino acids. V was pared by 0 bases and J by 3 bases, with 1 base of the junction left unmatched. DNA of the CDR3: TGTGCCAGCAGCCAAGAGGCGGGAGGCTACGAGCAGTACTTC. Protein product: CASSQEAGGYEQYF.

The chain combines TRBV18 with TRBJ2-7, with D maybe TRBD1 (6 bases). Germline lookup yields CDR1 KGHSH and CDR2 LQKENI. The V gene lost 3 bases and the J gene lost 0 bases, with 15 bases spanning the gap. This CDR3 is built from 16 residues. The CDR3 bases are TGTGCCAGCTCACCGTTTTCAGGGGCCGACTCCTACGAGCAGTACTTC. Protein: CASSPFSGADSYEQYF.

The chain employs TRBV19 and TRBJ2-7; the D gene is possibly TRBD1 (5 bases). The V end lost 3 bases, the J end lost 3 bases, and 9 bases lay between the germline ends. The CDR3 is made up of 13 amino acids. Germline loops: CDR1 LNHDA, CDR2 SQIVND (reference sequence). As DNA, the CDR3 is TGTGCCAGTAGTATTGGGGCTGGCTACGAGCAGTACTTC. Amino acids: CASSIGAGYEQYF.

The chain carries TRBV2 and TRBJ2-3, with 7 bases aligning to TRBD1. Germline loops: CDR1 SNHLY, CDR2 FYNNEI. Trimming cost V 11 bases and J 0 bases; bases outside gene matches: 8. CDR3 size: 14 residues. CDR3 protein: CAGRQGLSTDTQYF. DNA for the CDR3: TGTGCCGGGCGACAGGGTCTTAGCACAGATACGCAGTATTTT.

This clone was picked up a small number of times. This chain connects TRBV10-3 to TRBJ1-6; 7 bases line up with TRBD1. CDR3 length equals 15 residues. J was trimmed by 0 bases and V by 6 bases; bases with no gene match: 2. Germline V CDR1 and CDR2: ENHRY, SYGVKD. The CDR3 sequence: CAIRGDSSYNSPLHF. CDR3 coding DNA: TGTGCCATCAGGGGGGACAGCTCCTATAATTCACCCCTCCACTTT.

This rearrangement joins TRBV19 to TRBJ1-6; possibly TRBD1 for D (6 bases). V gave up 4 bases and J gave up 7 bases, with 23 bases separating them. Per germline, CDR1 LNHDA and CDR2 SQIVND (reference sequence). The CDR3 has 18 residues. The CDR3 region is CASSTRTAPTTGNSPLHF. In nucleotides, the CDR3 is TGTGCCAGTAGTACCCGGACGGCTCCCACCACAGGGAATTCACCCCTCCACTTT.

The table lists this clone with a few counts. The chain uses TRBV7-6 and TRBJ1-2; no firm D call. The germline CDR1 and CDR2 sequences are SGHVS and FNYEAQ. There are 14 residues in the CDR3. V dropped 1 base and J dropped 0 bases, with 6 bases sitting between them. As DNA, the CDR3 is TGTGCCAGCAGCTTAGACCCAGCTAACTATGGCTACACCTTC. Translating it yields CASSLDPANYGYTF. Using reference TRBV7-6 and TRBJ1-2 for the parts outside the CDR3, the full variable domain is GAGVSQSPRYKVTKRGQDVALRCDPISGHVSLYWYRQALGQGPEFLTYFNYEAQQDKSGLPNDRFSAERPEGSISTLTIQRTEQRDSAMYRCASSLDPANYGYTFGSGTRLTVV.

The V gene is TRBV27, the J gene TRBJ1-6; 11 nucleotides agree with TRBD1. Germline assignment: CDR1 MNHEY and CDR2 SMNVEV (reference sequence). The J segment lost 7 bases and the V segment lost 6 bases, leaving 8 bases of the junction unmatched. This CDR3 has 16 residues. The CDR3 region is CASSPGTGGRNSPLHF. In DNA, the CDR3 is TGTGCCAGCAGCCCAGGGACAGGGGGGAGGAATTCACCCCTCCACTTT.

The chain joins TRBV12-3 or TRBV12-4 to TRBJ1-1; 7 bases fit TRBD1. The J segment lost 5 bases and the V segment lost 5 bases, leaving 5 bases of the junction unmatched. The CDR3 runs 13 residues. The CDR3 is CASSTDRRTEAFF. CDR3 sequence (DNA): TGTGCCAGCAGTACGGACAGGAGGACTGAAGCTTTCTTT.

V and J are TRBV2 and TRBJ1-4; D gene uncertain. CDR3 size: 13 residues. In germline, CDR1 is SNHLY, CDR2 FYNNEI. V lost 6 bases and J 5 bases, leaving 10 bases between the germline ends. The CDR3 nucleotides are TGTGCCAGCAGGGCCCAACCCAATGAAAAACTGTTTTTT. Protein product: CASRAQPNEKLFF.

The rearrangement joins TRBV2 to TRBJ2-3; 13 bases map to TRBD2. Germline CDR1 SNHLY, CDR2 FYNNEI. The CDR3 is made up of 16 amino acids. V lost 6 bases and J lost 3; bases outside the gene matches: 6. The CDR3 DNA reads TGTGCCAGCAGCGAGACTAGCGGGAGGTCAACAGATACGCAGTATTTT. It translates to CASSETSGRSTDTQYF.

J is TRBJ1-5 and V is TRBV5-1; D not certain. CDR3 size: 14 residues. Germline V lookup: CDR1 SGHRS, CDR2 YFSETQ. With 4 bases removed from V and 2 bases from J, the gap between germline ends came to 10 bases. The CDR3 spells CASSPMNGNQPQHF. The CDR3 DNA reads TGCGCCAGCAGCCCTATGAACGGCAATCAGCCCCAGCATTTT. Full variable domain (missing parts from reference TRBV5-1 and TRBJ1-5): KAGVTQTPRYLIKTRGQQVTLSCSPISGHRSVSWYQQTPGQGLQFLFEYFSETQRNKGNFPGRFSGRQFSNSRSEMNVSTLELGDSALYLCASSPMNGNQPQHFGDGTRLSIL.

The sample holds a few counts of this clone. This chain links TRBV7-2 with TRBJ1-1, with D hard to call. CDR3 length: 14 residues. Germline assignment: CDR1 SGHTA and CDR2 FQGNSA. V lost 0 bases and J 1 base, leaving 6 bases between the germline ends. The CDR3 sequence: CASSLAPRNTEAFF. The DNA for the CDR3 is TGTGCCAGCAGCTTAGCGCCCAGGAACACTGAAGCTTTCTTT.

The V and J genes are TRBV7-9 and TRBJ2-7; 11 nucleotides agree with TRBD1. V was pared by 3 bases and J by 3 bases, with 4 bases of the junction left unmatched. CDR1 is SEHNR, CDR2 FQNEAQ, per germline (reference sequence). This CDR3 has 15 residues. The CDR3 DNA reads TGTGCCAGCAGCTTCCCGGGACAGGGGGTCTACGAGCAGTACTTC. Its protein product is CASSFPGQGVYEQYF.

V and J are TRBV18 and TRBJ2-1, with 11 positions matching TRBD2. From germline, CDR1 is KGHSH and CDR2 LQKENI. The junction had 6 bases not matched to a gene; V was cut back by 4 bases and J by 4 bases. This CDR3 region has 16 residues. In nucleotides, the CDR3 is TGTGCCAGCTCACGTCTAGCGGGGGGCAAATACAATGAGCAGTTCTTC. It specifies CASSRLAGGKYNEQFF.

The rearrangement uses TRBV6-6 and TRBJ2-7; no firm D call. Germline V CDR1 and CDR2: MNHNY, SVGAGI (reference sequence). V was pared by 3 bases and J by 1 base, with 13 bases between. The CDR3 loop spans 15 amino acids. The DNA for the CDR3 is TGTGCCAGCAGTTATGGCCCTCCGGGTTCCTACGAGCAGTACTTC. Its translation is CASSYGPPGSYEQYF.

The chain employs TRBV10-2 and TRBJ2-1; 10 nucleotides match TRBD2. This CDR3 has 13 residues. Germline trimming cut 9 bases from V and 8 bases from J; bases unmatched to any gene: 7. CDR1 is WSHSY, CDR2 SAAADI, per germline. CDR3 nucleotides: TGCGCCAGGGCGAGCGGGAGGGCCGATGAGCAGTTCTTC. It translates to CARASGRADEQFF.

This clone was observed a few times. The CDR3 loop is CASSLLQNTEAFF. The CDR3 DNA is TGTGCCAGCAGCTTATTACAGAACACTGAAGCTTTCTTT. This chain uses TRBV7-2 with TRBJ1-1; D uncertain. The CDR3 is 13 amino acids. The V and J ends lost 2 bases and 1 base respectively, with 5 bases between them. Germline-derived CDR1 and CDR2 are SGHTA and FQGNSA.

This chain uses TRBV23-1 with TRBJ2-1; 11 bases map to TRBD2. TRBV23-1 is an open reading frame, and its role is uncertain. The junction had 16 bases not matched to a gene; V was cut back by 2 bases and J by 7 bases. CDR3 size: 19 residues. CDR3 DNA: TGCGCCAGCAGTCAACGTGGGCTAGCGGGGGGCCCTTTCGGAAATGAGCAGTTCTTC. Protein: CASSQRGLAGGPFGNEQFF.

This chain uses TRBV5-1 with TRBJ2-3; 7 positions agree with TRBD2. This CDR3 is built from 15 residues. The junction had 5 bases not matched to a gene; V was cut back by 0 bases and J by 4 bases. Germline CDR1 and CDR2: SGHRS and YFSETQ. The CDR3 sequence: CASSLGFAGADTQYF. The CDR3, as DNA: TGCGCCAGCAGCTTGGGGTTCGCGGGGGCAGATACGCAGTATTTT.

V gene TRBV7-2 combines with J gene TRBJ2-7, with D unresolved. Germline-derived CDR1 and CDR2 are SGHTA and FQGNSA. Trimming stripped 1 base from V and 0 bases from J, with 10 bases between. The CDR3 spans 15 residues. This CDR3 is CASSLVVHSSYEQYF. The CDR3 DNA sequence: TGTGCCAGCAGCTTAGTTGTGCACTCCTCCTACGAGCAGTACTTC. The full variable domain, its missing parts supplied by reference TRBV7-2 and TRBJ2-7, is GAGVSQSPSNKVTEKGKDVELRCDPISGHTALYWYRQSLGQGLEFLIYFQGNSAPDKSGLPSDRFSAERTGGSVSTLTIQRTQQEDSAVYLCASSLVVHSSYEQYFGPGTRLTVT.